These 32 T cell receptor beta chains originate from one sample sequenced in a study of shared clonotypes between healthy human individuals. Generated by immunoSEQ multiplex PCR, the TCRdb table keeps only in-frame clones and is missing some. Among about 520,000 clones, approximately 82% were seen once, and the ten largest hold approximately 12%. The sample consisted of PBMCs. Every receptor here comes from a middle-aged woman in good health. Some clones in this sample may be carry-over from other donors' samples.

The V gene is TRBV28, the J gene TRBJ1-5; the match to TRBD1 covers 7 bases. J was trimmed by 2 bases and V by 7 bases; bases with no gene match: 8. CDR3 length equals 15 residues. Germline CDR1 reads MDHEN; CDR2 reads SYDVKM. The CDR3 spells CASKGAPIGNQPQHF. CDR3 bases: TGTGCCAGCAAGGGGGCCCCAATCGGCAATCAGCCCCAGCATTTT.

The chain uses TRBV7-6 and TRBJ2-5; weak D call: TRBD2 (5 bases). Germline lookup yields CDR1 SGHVS and CDR2 FNYEAQ. With 1 base removed from V and 5 bases from J, the gap between germline ends came to 11 bases. The CDR3 has 14 amino acids. The CDR3 DNA reads as TGTGCCAGCAGCTTAGGGGCGAGGGTTGAGACCCAGTACTTC. This codes for CASSLGARVETQYF.

J is TRBJ1-5 and V is TRBV18, with 8 positions matching TRBD1. The V gene end was trimmed by 3 bases and the J gene end by 5 bases; junction bases not matched to a gene: 0. Per germline, CDR1 KGHSH and CDR2 LQKENI. The CDR3 contains 13 residues. As DNA, the CDR3 is TGTGCCAGCTCACCGGGACAGGATCAGCCCCAGCATTTT. This codes for CASSPGQDQPQHF.

The chain is built from TRBV28 and TRBJ2-7, with TRBD1 matching 7 bases. Germline V gene sequence: CDR1 MDHEN, CDR2 SYDVKM. CDR3 length: 15 amino acids. J was trimmed by 4 bases and V by 1 base; bases with no gene match: 7. The CDR3 sequence: CASSLSARQGYEQYF. The CDR3 bases are TGTGCCAGCAGTTTATCGGCCCGACAGGGATACGAGCAGTACTTC. The variable domain in full, completed from reference TRBV28 and TRBJ2-7, reads DVKVTQSSRYLVKRTGEKVFLECVQDMDHENMFWYRQDPGLGLRLIYFSYDVKMKEKGDIPEGYSVSREKKERFSLILESASTNQTSMYLCASSLSARQGYEQYFGPGTRLTVT.

The chain links TRBV30 to TRBJ1-2; no reliable D call. Trimming removed 0 bases from V and 4 bases from J, with 12 bases in between. This CDR3 has 14 residues. CDR1 GTSNPN and CDR2 SVGIG come from the germline V gene (reference sequence). In DNA, the CDR3 is TGTGCCTGGAGTGTAGGAGTCACGACCTATGGCTACACCTTC. The encoded protein is CAWSVGVTTYGYTF.

The chain couples TRBV7-3 to TRBJ2-3; 9 nucleotides match TRBD2. Germline CDR1 SGHTA, CDR2 FQGTGA. With 3 bases clipped from V and 4 bases from J, the junction kept 14 bases outside the gene matches. The CDR3 is 18 residues long. Here the CDR3 reads CASSFTGTSGPSADTQYF. The CDR3 nucleotides are TGTGCCAGCAGCTTCACGGGTACTAGCGGGCCCTCAGCAGATACGCAGTATTTT.

This clone was counted a single time. The V call is TRBV7-2, the J call TRBJ2-3; 7 bases fit TRBD1. This CDR3 spans 15 amino acids. CDR1 is SGHTA, CDR2 FQGNSA, per germline. J was trimmed by 2 bases and V by 2 bases; bases with no gene match: 4. CDR3 sequence: CASSLTGQTTDTQYF. DNA for the CDR3: TGTGCCAGCAGCTTAACGGGACAGACCACAGATACGCAGTATTTT. Supplemented by reference TRBV7-2 and TRBJ2-3, the full variable domain reads GAGVSQSPSNKVTEKGKDVELRCDPISGHTALYWYRQSLGQGLEFLIYFQGNSAPDKSGLPSDRFSAERTGGSVSTLTIQRTQQEDSAVYLCASSLTGQTTDTQYFGPGTRLTVL.

The chain combines TRBV28 with TRBJ1-2; D not resolved. The V and J ends lost 4 bases and 4 bases respectively, with 13 bases between them. CDR1 is MDHEN, CDR2 SYDVKM, per germline. This CDR3 region has 14 residues. Written as DNA, the CDR3 is TGTGCCAGCAGTTCCAGTAACGAGATCTATGGCTACACCTTC. Translated, it gives CASSSSNEIYGYTF.

A remark on this clone: A read error may account for a junction end that differs from germline. This sequence joins TRBV5-3 and TRBJ2-7, with D uncertain. TRBV5-3 qualifies as an ORF whose function is uncertain. The CDR3 length is 13 residues. CDR3 DNA sequence: TGTGCCAGCAGCTTGGGTCCCGACTACGAGCAGTACTTC. Amino acids: CASSLGPDYEQYF.

The chain uses TRBV29-1 and TRBJ2-7; possibly TRBD1 for D (6 bases). V was shortened by 1 base and J by 6 bases, with 19 bases between the two germline ends. Per the germline V gene, CDR1 is SQVTM and CDR2 is ANQGSEA. The CDR3 has 15 amino acids. This CDR3 reads CSVEGGGQFGGEQYF. In DNA, the CDR3 is TGCAGCGTTGAAGGCGGAGGACAGTTTGGAGGCGAGCAGTACTTC.

The chain employs TRBV28 and TRBJ2-3, with D maybe TRBD1 (6 bases). The germline V and J ends were trimmed by 1 base and 8 bases, with 10 bases remaining between them. Germline-derived CDR1 and CDR2 are MDHEN and SYDVKM. This CDR3 has 13 residues. The CDR3 is CASSLFTGPTQYF. In DNA, the CDR3 is TGTGCCAGCAGTTTATTTACAGGGCCTACGCAGTATTTT.

This chain connects TRBV4-1 to TRBJ2-7; D is possibly TRBD2 (6 bases). The V and J ends lost 0 bases and 4 bases respectively, with 13 bases between them. CDR1 and CDR2 (germline): MGHRA, YSYEKL. CDR3 length: 15 amino acids. CDR3 loop: CASSQDGAGRYEQYF. The CDR3 DNA reads TGCGCCAGCAGCCAAGACGGGGCAGGGAGGTACGAGCAGTACTTC.

The J gene is TRBJ1-2, the V gene TRBV7-9; 8 bases match TRBD1. Losses at the gene ends were 5 bases for V and 4 bases for J; bases not matched to a gene: 9. The CDR3 totals 15 residues. CDR1 and CDR2 (germline): SEHNR, FQNEAQ (reference sequence). The CDR3 here is CASSPRDRFSYGYTF. CDR3 sequence (DNA): TGTGCCAGCAGCCCCCGGGACAGGTTTTCCTATGGCTACACCTTC. Supplemented by reference TRBV7-9 and TRBJ1-2, the full variable domain reads DTGVSQNPRHKITKRGQNVTFRCDPISEHNRLYWYRQTLGQGPEFLTYFQNEAQLEKSRLLSDRFSAERPKGSFSTLEIQRTEQGDSAMYLCASSPRDRFSYGYTFGSGTRLTVV.

As concerns this clone: Other nucleotide sequences in the sample specify the same CDR3. The chain has TRBV28 and TRBJ1-1; TRBD1 aligns across 9 bases. The CDR3 runs to 16 residues. V lost 2 bases, J lost 1 base, and 5 bases stayed unmatched. The V gene's germline CDR1 is MDHEN and CDR2 SYDVKM. The CDR3 is CASSLLPGQGNTEAFF. As DNA, the CDR3 is TGTGCCAGCAGTTTACTCCCGGGACAGGGGAACACTGAAGCTTTCTTT.

In regard to this clone: Other DNA sequences of this sample code for an identical CDR3. The rearrangement joins TRBV15 to TRBJ2-1; D is ambiguous. The CDR3 spans 11 residues. V lost 5 bases and J 3 bases, leaving 2 bases between the germline ends. Per germline, CDR1 LNHNV and CDR2 YYDKDF (reference sequence). The CDR3 is CATSRYNEQFF. The CDR3 nucleotides are TGTGCCACCAGCCGCTACAATGAGCAGTTCTTC.

This clone occurred once. The V and J genes are TRBV10-3 and TRBJ2-1, with D tentatively TRBD2 (6 bases). CDR3 length: 15 residues. Germline values: CDR1 ENHRY, CDR2 SYGVKD. Trimming stripped 3 bases from V and 4 bases from J, with 13 bases between. This CDR3 reads CAISETGTGYNEQFF. As DNA, the CDR3 is TGTGCCATCAGTGAAACCGGGACTGGATACAATGAGCAGTTCTTC.

This clone appeared a few times. DNA for the CDR3: TGTGCCAGCAGTCGGAGGGGGGCTGGAACTGAAGCTTTCTTT. Translation: CASSRRGAGTEAFF. The chain employs TRBV28 and TRBJ1-1; tentative D call: TRBD1 (6 bases). The CDR3 extends over 14 amino acids. V shed 5 bases and J shed 5 bases, with 15 bases lying between them. The germline V gene encodes CDR1 MDHEN and CDR2 SYDVKM.

CDR3 amino acids: CASSSGLFLGMEQFF. In DNA, the CDR3 is TGTGCCAGCTCATCGGGCCTCTTCCTGGGCATGGAGCAGTTCTTC. The chain carries TRBV18 and TRBJ2-1, with D hard to call. V was pared by 5 bases and J by 10 bases, with 21 bases between. Looked up from germline, CDR1 is KGHSH and CDR2 is LQKENI. The CDR3 length is 15 residues.

This clone showed up just a few times. This sample also contains other DNA sequences that code for the same CDR3. The chain couples TRBV27 to TRBJ1-1; 9 nucleotides line up with TRBD1. CDR1 MNHEY and CDR2 SMNVEV come from the germline V gene (reference sequence). Germline trimming cut 5 bases from V and 0 bases from J; bases unmatched to any gene: 4. This CDR3 has 15 residues. CDR3 sequence: CASSPRQGVNTEAFF. In nucleotides, the CDR3 is TGTGCCAGCAGTCCCAGACAGGGGGTGAACACTGAAGCTTTCTTT.

The V and J genes are TRBV15 and TRBJ2-7, with 14 bases identical to TRBD2. The trim removed 5 bases at V and 2 bases at J, leaving 8 bases unmatched. Germline CDR1 reads LNHNV; CDR2 reads YYDKDF (reference sequence). This CDR3 is built from 17 residues. The CDR3 here is CATSGGTSGSNAYEQYF. Written as DNA, the CDR3 is TGTGCCACCAGCGGCGGGACTAGCGGGAGTAATGCCTACGAGCAGTACTTC.

The rearrangement links TRBV27 to TRBJ2-2; 8 nucleotides align to TRBD2. Germline CDR1 MNHEY, CDR2 SMNVEV (reference sequence). The ends lost 1 base at V and 1 base at J; junction bases unmatched: 2. This CDR3 has 16 residues. CDR3 in amino acids: CASSLWAGGNTGELFF. The CDR3 bases are TGTGCCAGCAGTTTATGGGCGGGAGGGAACACCGGGGAGCTGTTTTTT.

In nucleotides, the CDR3 is TGTGCCTGGAGACGGATCGGGGAGCTGTTTTTT. This codes for CAWRRIGELFF. This chain uses TRBV30 with TRBJ2-2; D remains unclear. Deletions cut 3 bases from V and 7 bases from J, with 6 bases between. From germline, CDR1 is GTSNPN and CDR2 SVGIG (reference sequence). The CDR3 is made up of 11 amino acids.

This clone was seen at least ten times. J is TRBJ2-3 and V is TRBV28, with D possibly being TRBD1 (6 bases). Germline lookup yields CDR1 MDHEN and CDR2 SYDVKM. V was pared by 6 bases and J by 9 bases, with 13 bases between. The CDR3 has 12 residues. The CDR3 sequence: CASRAGVDTQYF. CDR3 DNA: TGTGCCAGCAGAGCAGGGGTGGACACGCAGTATTTT.

The chain is built from TRBV4-2 and TRBJ2-7; TRBD2 matches 11 bases. The CDR3 loop spans 18 amino acids. Germline V CDR1 and CDR2: LGHNA, YNFKEQ. With V trimmed by 2 bases and J by 2 bases, 11 bases remained unmatched. The CDR3 sequence is CASSQNLAGGSFTYEQYF. The CDR3 DNA sequence: TGTGCCAGCAGCCAAAACCTAGCGGGAGGTTCCTTTACCTACGAGCAGTACTTC.

The genes are TRBV28 and TRBJ1-1; D not resolved. Trimming left V 4 bases short and J 4 bases short, with 10 bases between. From germline, CDR1 is MDHEN and CDR2 SYDVKM. CDR3 length: 13 residues. The CDR3 coding sequence is TGTGCCAGCAGTTCCCCCGAGGGCACTGAAGCTTTCTTT. This gives the protein CASSSPEGTEAFF.

The rearrangement uses TRBV19 and TRBJ2-2; D is possibly TRBD1 (5 bases). Per the germline V gene, CDR1 is LNHDA and CDR2 is SQIVND (reference sequence). The germline V and J ends were trimmed by 10 bases and 1 base, with 13 bases remaining between them. The CDR3 consists of 14 residues. The CDR3 region has the DNA TGTGCCATTGGGCGCAGGGAGAACACCGGGGAGCTGTTTTTT. Protein product: CAIGRRENTGELFF.

CDR3 DNA: TGTGCCAGCAGCCGAGATGCCAACACTGAAGCTTTCTTT. It encodes CASSRDANTEAFF. The genes are TRBV7-9 and TRBJ1-1; D unclear. The CDR3 runs 13 residues. V was cut by 5 bases and J by 2 bases, with 9 bases left in between. Germline V gene sequence: CDR1 SEHNR, CDR2 FQNEAQ (reference sequence).

This chain uses TRBV6-5 with TRBJ2-7, with D perhaps assigned TRBD1 or TRBD2 (5 bases each). Germline CDR1 MNHEY, CDR2 SVGAGI. V was trimmed by 6 bases and J by 2 bases, leaving 14 bases between them. The CDR3 consists of 14 residues. CDR3 in amino acids: CASRGTSPAYEQYF. CDR3 nucleotide sequence: TGTGCCAGCAGGGGGACCTCCCCAGCCTACGAGCAGTACTTC.

This clone has a handful of counts. The chain links TRBV30 to TRBJ1-2, with D maybe TRBD1 (5 bases). Trimming took 2 bases from V and 7 from J, leaving 20 bases between them. The CDR3 spans 15 residues. Germline values: CDR1 GTSNPN, CDR2 SVGIG (reference sequence). The CDR3 bases are TGTGCCTGGAGTTTGGGAGGGTGGCAGGGAGGTGGCTACACCTTC. Translated, it gives CAWSLGGWQGGGYTF.

This clone has only a few counts. J is TRBJ1-3 and V is TRBV6-5; weak D call: TRBD1 (5 bases). Trimming stripped 5 bases from V and 4 bases from J, with 12 bases between. This CDR3 region has 14 residues. The germline CDR1 and CDR2 sequences are MNHEY and SVGAGI. This chain's CDR3 is CASSSQGGGNTIYF. CDR3 in DNA: TGTGCCAGCAGTAGCCAGGGTGGCGGAAACACCATATATTTT.

The chain uses TRBV4-2 and TRBJ1-6; possible D gene TRBD1, 5 bases. The CDR3 loop spans 14 amino acids. V was clipped by 3 bases and J by 8 bases, with 11 bases between them. CDR1 is LGHNA and CDR2 is YNFKEQ in the germline V gene. The CDR3 spells CASSQGRTDSPLHF. CDR3 coding DNA: TGTGCCAGCAGCCAGGGACGGACTGATTCACCCCTCCACTTT.

As regards this clone: This probably arose from a read error, given a far larger clone one base away. The chain couples TRBV10-2 to TRBJ2-5; D call uncertain. Per the germline V gene, CDR1 is WSHSY and CDR2 is SAAADI. The CDR3 is 14 amino acids. CDR3 DNA: TGCGCCGGCAGTGACAACCGGCGAGATGGGACCCAGTACTTC. Translating gives CAGSDNRRDGTQYF.